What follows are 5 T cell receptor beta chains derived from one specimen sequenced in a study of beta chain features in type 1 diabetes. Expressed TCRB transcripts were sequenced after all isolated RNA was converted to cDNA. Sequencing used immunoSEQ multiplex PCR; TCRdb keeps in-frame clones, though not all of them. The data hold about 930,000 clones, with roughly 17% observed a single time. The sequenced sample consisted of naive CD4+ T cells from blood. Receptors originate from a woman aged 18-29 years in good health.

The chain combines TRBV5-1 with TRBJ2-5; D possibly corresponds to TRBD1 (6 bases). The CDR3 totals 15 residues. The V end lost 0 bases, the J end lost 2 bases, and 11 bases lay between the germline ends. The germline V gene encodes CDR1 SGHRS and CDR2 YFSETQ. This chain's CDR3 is CASSLGQVAQETQYF. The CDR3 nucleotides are TGCGCCAGCAGCTTGGGACAGGTCGCTCAAGAGACCCAGTACTTC. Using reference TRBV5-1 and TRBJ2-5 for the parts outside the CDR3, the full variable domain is KAGVTQTPRYLIKTRGQQVTLSCSPISGHRSVSWYQQTPGQGLQFLFEYFSETQRNKGNFPGRFSGRQFSNSRSEMNVSTLELGDSALYLCASSLGQVAQETQYFGPGTRLLVL.

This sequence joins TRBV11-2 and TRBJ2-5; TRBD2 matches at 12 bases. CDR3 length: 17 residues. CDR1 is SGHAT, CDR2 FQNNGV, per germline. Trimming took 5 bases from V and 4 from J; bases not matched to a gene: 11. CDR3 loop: CASSVGLAGSYGETQYF. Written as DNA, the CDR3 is TGTGCCAGCAGCGTAGGACTAGCGGGAAGTTATGGAGAGACCCAGTACTTC.

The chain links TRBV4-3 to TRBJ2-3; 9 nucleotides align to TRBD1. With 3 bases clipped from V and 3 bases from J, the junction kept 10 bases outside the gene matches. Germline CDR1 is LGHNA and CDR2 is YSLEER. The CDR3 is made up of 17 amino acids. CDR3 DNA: TGCGCCAGCAGCCAGCGGACAGGGGTTGGTGTAACAGATACGCAGTATTTT. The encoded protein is CASSQRTGVGVTDTQYF.

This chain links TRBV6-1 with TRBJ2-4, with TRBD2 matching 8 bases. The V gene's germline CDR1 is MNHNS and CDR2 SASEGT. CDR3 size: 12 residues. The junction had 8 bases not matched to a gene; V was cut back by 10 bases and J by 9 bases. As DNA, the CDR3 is TGTGCCACCCTCCCGGGGGGGAGCATTCAGTACTTC. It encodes CATLPGGSIQYF.

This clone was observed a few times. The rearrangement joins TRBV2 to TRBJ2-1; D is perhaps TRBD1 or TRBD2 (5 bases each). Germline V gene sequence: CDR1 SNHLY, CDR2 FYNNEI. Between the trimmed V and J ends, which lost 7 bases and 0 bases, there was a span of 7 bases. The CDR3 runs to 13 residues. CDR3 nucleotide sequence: TGTGCCAGCAAGGGGAGCTCCTACAATGAGCAGTTCTTC. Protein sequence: CASKGSSYNEQFF.